What follows are 14 T cell receptor beta chains derived from one specimen sequenced in a study of spatial heterogeneity in lung cancer. TCRdb fed the 5' RACE reads into MiXCR, producing one record per CDR3 protein. Among fewer than 100,000 distinct CDR3 sequences listed, roughly 21% were seen once. Time point described: blood at routine non-recurrence follow-up after resection. The sample consisted of PBMCs, taken at follow-up. The receptors shown here come from a male donor with early-stage non-small cell lung cancer.

The CDR3 loop reads CASSEAEETQYF. The CDR3 DNA is TGTGCCAGCAGTGAAGCGGAAGAGACCCAGTACTTC. The chain joins TRBV2 to TRBJ2-5, with D hard to call. V lost 0 bases and J lost 3, with 2 bases in between. The germline V gene encodes CDR1 SNHLY and CDR2 FYNNEI. The CDR3 runs 12 residues.

In its sample, this clonotype was seen many times. The J gene is TRBJ1-3, the V gene TRBV6-5, with 9 bases fitting TRBD1. Per germline, CDR1 MNHEY and CDR2 SVGAGI. Trimming removed 6 bases from V and 0 bases from J; junction bases left unmatched: 9. This CDR3 is 17 amino acids long. In nucleotides, the CDR3 is TGTGCCAGCAGCCGAAGCACAGGGGGCTACTCTGGAAACACCATATATTTT. Amino acid sequence: CASSRSTGGYSGNTIYF.

The chain recombines TRBV29-1 with TRBJ2-1, with 8 bases identical to TRBD2. Trimming cost V 4 bases and J 1 base; bases outside gene matches: 6. Germline loops: CDR1 SQVTM, CDR2 ANQGSEA. The CDR3 has 15 amino acids. The CDR3: CSVVGRVMSYNEQFF. CDR3 coding DNA: TGCAGCGTTGTCGGGAGGGTCATGTCCTACAATGAGCAGTTCTTC.

The chain has TRBV19 and TRBJ1-6; TRBD1 might be the D (5 bases). Trimming stripped 7 bases from V and 10 bases from J, with 17 bases between. The V gene's germline CDR1 is LNHDA and CDR2 SQIVND (reference sequence). There are 14 residues in the CDR3. The CDR3 sequence: CASTAGPGGSPLHF. The CDR3 bases are TGTGCCAGTACAGCCGGACCGGGGGGATCACCCCTCCACTTT.

This clonotype was observed a few times. CDR3 DNA: TGCAGTGCTAGAGAAGGGAACACTGAAGCTTTCTTT. This encodes CSAREGNTEAFF. The chain combines TRBV20-1 with TRBJ1-1; unclear D gene. The CDR3 is 12 amino acids. Trimming took off 0 bases at V and 1 base at J, with 3 bases between the two ends. Germline V gene sequence: CDR1 DFQATT, CDR2 SNEGSKA (reference sequence).

Within the sample, this clonotype is medium-sized. The chain employs TRBV28 and TRBJ2-7; 14 bases map to TRBD2. The V gene's germline CDR1 is MDHEN and CDR2 SYDVKM. The CDR3 consists of 17 residues. Unmatched junction bases numbered 11, after V lost 3 bases and J lost 7 bases. The CDR3 loop reads CASSFSLGLAGVSEQYF. In nucleotides, the CDR3 is TGTGCCAGCAGTTTCTCATTGGGACTAGCGGGAGTGTCGGAGCAGTACTTC.

The V and J genes are TRBV29-1 and TRBJ2-1, with D possibly matching TRBD1 (6 bases). Trimming left V 7 bases short and J 8 bases short, with 15 bases between. This CDR3 is 12 amino acids long. Germline V CDR1 and CDR2: SQVTM, ANQGSEA. CDR3: CSAGDRQDEQFF. CDR3 nucleotides: TGCAGCGCTGGTGACAGGCAGGATGAGCAGTTCTTC.

This clonotype was recorded once. The rearrangement uses TRBV7-2 and TRBJ1-1; D gene ambiguous. The germline V and J ends were trimmed by 5 bases and 1 base, with 8 bases remaining between them. The CDR3 loop spans 13 amino acids. Germline values: CDR1 SGHTA, CDR2 FQGNSA. CDR3 residues: CASSQSANTEAFF. CDR3 sequence (DNA): TGTGCCAGCAGCCAGTCGGCGAACACTGAAGCTTTCTTT.

The chain links TRBV6-2 or TRBV6-3 to TRBJ2-2, with 9 bases aligning to TRBD1. The CDR3 is made up of 18 amino acids. The V gene's germline CDR1 is MNHEY and CDR2 SVGEGT. V was clipped by 6 bases and J by 1 base; unmatched bases: 12. CDR3 coding DNA: TGTGCCAGCAGACCCTCGTCCGGGACAGGGAAGAACACCGGGGAGCTGTTTTTT. Its translation is CASRPSSGTGKNTGELFF.

This chain links TRBV6-1 with TRBJ1-6; D not certain. The V gene lost 6 bases and the J gene lost 5 bases, with 14 bases spanning the gap. This CDR3 has 15 amino acids. Looked up from germline, CDR1 is MNHNS and CDR2 is SASEGT. CDR3 sequence (DNA): TGTGCCAGCAGCGCCCGCGCGGGAAATAATTCACCCCTCCACTTT. It encodes CASSARAGNNSPLHF.

The rearrangement joins TRBV3-1 to TRBJ2-7, with D perhaps TRBD2 (6 bases). The germline V gene encodes CDR1 LGHDT and CDR2 YNNKEL (reference sequence). V dropped 1 base and J dropped 6 bases, with 13 bases sitting between them. The CDR3 totals 14 residues. In DNA, the CDR3 is TGTGCCAGCAGCCAAGTTACTAGCTATCGCGAGCAGTACTTC. Encoded protein: CASSQVTSYREQYF.

Comment on this clonotype: One junction end disagrees with the germline gene, perhaps due to a read error. The J gene is TRBJ2-3, the V gene TRBV4-2; TRBD2 aligns across 14 bases. CDR1 and CDR2 from the germline V gene are LGHNA and YNFKEQ. The CDR3 has 16 residues. Here the CDR3 reads CVSSPGLAGGTDTQYF. CDR3 DNA: TGTGTCAGCAGCCCGGGACTAGCGGGAGGCACAGATACGCAGTATTTT.

This clonotype showed up just a few times. V and J are TRBV20-1 and TRBJ1-4, with a tentative D call TRBD1 (5 bases). CDR3 length: 14 residues. V was pared by 4 bases and J by 8 bases, with 17 bases between. The germline V gene has CDR1 DFQATT and CDR2 SNEGSKA (reference sequence). CDR3 region: CSATFSREGEKLFF. The CDR3 nucleotides are TGCAGTGCTACTTTTTCCAGGGAAGGGGAAAAACTGTTTTTT.

The chain recombines TRBV5-1 with TRBJ2-3; D may be TRBD1 (5 bases). Germline assignment: CDR1 SGHRS and CDR2 YFSETQ. This CDR3 has 15 amino acids. V gave up 1 base and J gave up 4 bases, with 13 bases separating them. CDR3 protein: CASSLQGWGPDTQYF. CDR3 nucleotide sequence: TGCGCCAGCAGCTTGCAAGGTTGGGGCCCAGATACGCAGTATTTT.